These T cell receptor beta chains were read from a single sample in a study of OX40 agonist ivuxolimab in advanced cancers. Here immunoSEQ multiplex PCR was the method, and the copy in TCRdb shows in-frame clones only, minus some. Of 30,000 to 40,000 clones in the sample, approximately 89% are singletons; the top ten hold 26%. The source was CD4+ or CD8+ T cells sorted from blood, collected in a trial of the OX40 agonist ivuxolimab. The receptors shown here come from an adult with an advanced solid tumor such as melanoma, head and neck, liver or kidney cancer. CDR3s include the opening cysteine and the closing phenylalanine or tryptophan. Fields, in order: V gene, D gene, J gene, clone size, CDR3 DNA, CDR3 protein. D genes are given only for firm matches. Some rows have no size entry. The others give once, few or many, or a class for an expanded clone.

>TRBV11-1|NA|TRBJ1-3|NA
TGTGCCAGCAGCTTAACCGGGGAAGGAAACACCATATATTTT
CASSLTGEGNTIYF
>TRBV6-5|NA|TRBJ1-1|NA
TGTGCCAGCAGTTTGGCGGGGGGTCCTCTAGAAGCTTTCTTT
CASSLAGGPLEAFF
>TRBV9|TRBD2|TRBJ2-3|few
TGTGCCAGCAGCCCCCTCCTAGCGGGGGGGACAGATACGCAGTATTTT
CASSPLLAGGTDTQYF
>TRBV5-6|NA|TRBJ2-3|NA
TGTGCCAGCAGCCGTCTGCGGGCGCGCACAGATACGCAGTATTTT
CASSRLRARTDTQYF
>TRBV19|NA|TRBJ2-1|NA
TGTGCCAGTAGTATTACCCCAGGGGCGAGATCCTACAATGAGCAGTTCTTC
CASSITPGARSYNEQFF
>TRBV11-2|NA|TRBJ2-7|NA
TGTGCCAGCAGCCCGACAGGCTTCCACGAGCAGTACTTC
CASSPTGFHEQYF
>TRBV10-3|TRBD1|TRBJ1-1|NA
TGTGCCATCAGTGAGTCGTTCTCTTTGGACAGGTACACTGAAGCTTTCTTT
CAISESFSLDRYTEAFF
>TRBV19|NA|TRBJ1-1|NA
TGTGCCAGCTCAGGGTACGGTGAAGCTTTCTTT
CASSGYGEAFF
>TRBV25-1|NA|TRBJ2-6|NA
TGTGCCAGCAGTGCCGGGGCTGGGGCCAACGTCCTGACTTTC
CASSAGAGANVLTF
>TRBV27|TRBD1|TRBJ2-3|once
TGTGCCAGCAGTTTAATGGGACAGCTTACAGATACGCAGTATTTT
CASSLMGQLTDTQYF
>TRBV9|NA|TRBJ2-1|NA
TGTGCCAGCAGCGTAGCTCTAGGGAAGGATGAGCAGTTCTTC
CASSVALGKDEQFF
>TRBV28|NA|TRBJ1-4|NA
TGTGCCAGCAGCTCCCCATCAACTAATGAAAAACTGTTTTTT
CASSSPSTNEKLFF
>TRBV21-1|NA|TRBJ1-2|NA
TGTGCCAGCAGCTTACCCGAGGGGGACTCCTCTAACTATGGCTACACCTTC
CASSLPEGDSSNYGYTF
>TRBV28|NA|TRBJ2-2|NA
TGTGCCAGCAATGTAGGGGGGAACACCGGGGAGCTGTTTTTT
CASNVGGNTGELFF
>TRBV6-5|NA|TRBJ2-3|NA
TGTGCCAGCAGTTATGCAGGGGCCACCACAGATACGCAGTATTTT
CASSYAGATTDTQYF
>TRBV6-6|NA|TRBJ2-6|NA
TGTGCCAGCAGTGTTAGCTCTGGGGCCAACGTCCTGACTTTC
CASSVSSGANVLTF
>TRBV7-1|NA|TRBJ2-6|NA
TGTGCCAGCAGCGTGGGGATACGAGGACAAAGTCGGGCCAACGTCCTGACTTTC
CASSVGIRGQSRANVLTF
>TRBV2|TRBD1|TRBJ1-1|NA
TGTGCCAGCAGCCAGGGACAGGGGGGCACTGAAGCTTTCTTT
CASSQGQGGTEAFF
>TRBV7-7|NA|TRBJ2-2|NA
TGTGCTAGCAGCCCGAGGACCACCGCGAACACCGGGGAGCTGTTTTTT
CASSPRTTANTGELFF
>TRBV9|NA|TRBJ2-7|NA
TGTGCCAGCAGCGTAGGGGTTACTTCCTACGAGCAGTACTTC
CASSVGVTSYEQYF
>TRBV7-8|TRBD2|TRBJ2-7|NA
TGTGCCAGCAGCATAACGGCGGGGGGTGTCTACGAGCAGTACTTC
CASSITAGGVYEQYF
>TRBV11-2|NA|TRBJ2-2|few
TGTGCCAGTACCGGGTCCGGGGAGCTGTTTTTT
CASTGSGELFF
>TRBV21-1|NA|TRBJ2-4|NA
TGTGCCAGCAGCCAGACATGGAAGAAAAACATTCAGTACTTC
CASSQTWKKNIQYF
>TRBV11-2|NA|TRBJ2-7|NA
TGTGCCAGCAGCTTAGATCGGGGGACAGAGCGGTACTTC
CASSLDRGTERYF
>TRBV13|NA|TRBJ1-2|NA
TGTGCCAGCAGCTTCAGGACAGACTACTATGGCTACACCTTC
CASSFRTDYYGYTF
>TRBV7-6|TRBD2|TRBJ2-1|once
TGTGCCAGCAGCTCTAGCGGGCCCCTCTACAATGAGCAGTTCTTC
CASSSSGPLYNEQFF
>TRBV18|TRBD1|TRBJ1-1|once
TGTGCCAGCTCACCACGGACAGGGTGGCACACTGAAGCTTTCTTT
CASSPRTGWHTEAFF
>TRBV4-2|NA|TRBJ2-7|once
TGTGCCAGCAGCCAAGATCCAGCCGGATACGAGCAGTACTTC
CASSQDPAGYEQYF
>TRBV28|TRBD1|TRBJ2-7|NA
TGTGCCAGCATAAATGGACAGGCGTCCTACGAGCAGTACTTC
CASINGQASYEQYF
>TRBV6-6|NA|TRBJ1-2|NA
TGTGCCAGCAGTTACAAGGAGACTTATGGCTACACCTTC
CASSYKETYGYTF
>TRBV6-9|NA|TRBJ2-7|NA
TGTGCCAGCAGCCCTACAGGGAGACGCGAGCAGTACTTC
CASSPTGRREQYF
>TRBV5-4|NA|TRBJ2-6|NA
TGTGCCATAGGGGGGCCCGGGGCCAACGTCCTGACTTTC
CAIGGPGANVLTF
>TRBV2|NA|TRBJ2-3|NA
TGTGCCAGCAGGACTCTAGCGACCACTAGCACAGATACGCAGTATTTT
CASRTLATTSTDTQYF
>TRBV10-2|NA|TRBJ2-4|NA
TGCGCCAGTGGGACATCGGTGAACATTCAGTACTTC
CASGTSVNIQYF
>TRBV6-1|NA|TRBJ2-7|NA
TGTGCCAGCAGTGAGTCTGGCGAGCAGTACTTC
CASSESGEQYF
>TRBV11-2|TRBD2|TRBJ2-3|once
TGTGCCAGCAGCTTAGTACTAGCGGGAACAAGCACAGATACGCAGTATTTT
CASSLVLAGTSTDTQYF
>TRBV2|NA|TRBJ2-7|NA
TGTGCCAGCAGTCCCCCGGGGTTTGGGGAGCAGTACTTC
CASSPPGFGEQYF
>TRBV27|NA|TRBJ2-3|NA
TGTGCCAGCCAGGGGGGGCCGACTAGCACAGATACGCAGTATTTT
CASQGGPTSTDTQYF
>TRBV1|NA|TRBJ2-3|NA
TGCACCAGCAGCCGGGGCGGGTGCACAGATACGCAGTATTTT
CTSSRGGCTDTQYF
>TRBV7-2|TRBD1|TRBJ1-2|NA
TGTGCCAGCAGCTTAGCGCCGGGGTCGGGACAGGCCTGGGCTAACTATGGCTACACCTTC
CASSLAPGSGQAWANYGYTF
>TRBV7-9|NA|TRBJ1-4|NA
TGTGCCAGCAGCTCACCCGTTGGGCCTCTCTTTGAAAAACTGTTTTTT
CASSSPVGPLFEKLFF
>TRBV9|NA|TRBJ1-2|few
TGTGCCAGCAGCGTAGCAGAGGCAGAACCTAACTATGGCTACACCTTC
CASSVAEAEPNYGYTF
>TRBV4-2|TRBD1|TRBJ1-3|NA
TGTGCCAGCAGCCAAGAAGGGACAGGGCCTGGAAACACCATATATTTT
CASSQEGTGPGNTIYF
>TRBV2|TRBD2|TRBJ2-1|NA
TGTGCCAGCAGCTTGACTAGCTTCGATGAGCAGTTCTTC
CASSLTSFDEQFF
>TRBV7-9|TRBD2|TRBJ2-1|NA
TGTGCCAGCAGCCCTACTAGCGGGAGCTCTAATGAGCAGTTCTTC
CASSPTSGSSNEQFF